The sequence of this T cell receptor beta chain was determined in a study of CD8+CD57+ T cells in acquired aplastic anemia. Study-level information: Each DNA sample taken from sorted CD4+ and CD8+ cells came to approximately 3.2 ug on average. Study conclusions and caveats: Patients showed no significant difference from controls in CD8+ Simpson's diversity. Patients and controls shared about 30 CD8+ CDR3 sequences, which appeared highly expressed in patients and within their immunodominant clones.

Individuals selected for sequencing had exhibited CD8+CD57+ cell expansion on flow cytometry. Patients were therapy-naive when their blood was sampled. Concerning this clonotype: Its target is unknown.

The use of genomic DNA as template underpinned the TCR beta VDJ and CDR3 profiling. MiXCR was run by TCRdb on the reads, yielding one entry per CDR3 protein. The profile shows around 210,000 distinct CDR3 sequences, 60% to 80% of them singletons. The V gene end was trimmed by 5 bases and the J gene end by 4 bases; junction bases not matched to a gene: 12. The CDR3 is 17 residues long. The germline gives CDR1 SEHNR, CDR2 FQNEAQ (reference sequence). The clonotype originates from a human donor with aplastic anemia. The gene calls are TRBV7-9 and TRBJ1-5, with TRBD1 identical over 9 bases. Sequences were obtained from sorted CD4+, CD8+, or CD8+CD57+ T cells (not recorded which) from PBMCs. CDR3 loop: CASSQTAGQGGNQPQHF. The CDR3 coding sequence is TGTGCCAGCAGCCAAACCGCGGGACAGGGCGGGAATCAGCCCCAGCATTTT.